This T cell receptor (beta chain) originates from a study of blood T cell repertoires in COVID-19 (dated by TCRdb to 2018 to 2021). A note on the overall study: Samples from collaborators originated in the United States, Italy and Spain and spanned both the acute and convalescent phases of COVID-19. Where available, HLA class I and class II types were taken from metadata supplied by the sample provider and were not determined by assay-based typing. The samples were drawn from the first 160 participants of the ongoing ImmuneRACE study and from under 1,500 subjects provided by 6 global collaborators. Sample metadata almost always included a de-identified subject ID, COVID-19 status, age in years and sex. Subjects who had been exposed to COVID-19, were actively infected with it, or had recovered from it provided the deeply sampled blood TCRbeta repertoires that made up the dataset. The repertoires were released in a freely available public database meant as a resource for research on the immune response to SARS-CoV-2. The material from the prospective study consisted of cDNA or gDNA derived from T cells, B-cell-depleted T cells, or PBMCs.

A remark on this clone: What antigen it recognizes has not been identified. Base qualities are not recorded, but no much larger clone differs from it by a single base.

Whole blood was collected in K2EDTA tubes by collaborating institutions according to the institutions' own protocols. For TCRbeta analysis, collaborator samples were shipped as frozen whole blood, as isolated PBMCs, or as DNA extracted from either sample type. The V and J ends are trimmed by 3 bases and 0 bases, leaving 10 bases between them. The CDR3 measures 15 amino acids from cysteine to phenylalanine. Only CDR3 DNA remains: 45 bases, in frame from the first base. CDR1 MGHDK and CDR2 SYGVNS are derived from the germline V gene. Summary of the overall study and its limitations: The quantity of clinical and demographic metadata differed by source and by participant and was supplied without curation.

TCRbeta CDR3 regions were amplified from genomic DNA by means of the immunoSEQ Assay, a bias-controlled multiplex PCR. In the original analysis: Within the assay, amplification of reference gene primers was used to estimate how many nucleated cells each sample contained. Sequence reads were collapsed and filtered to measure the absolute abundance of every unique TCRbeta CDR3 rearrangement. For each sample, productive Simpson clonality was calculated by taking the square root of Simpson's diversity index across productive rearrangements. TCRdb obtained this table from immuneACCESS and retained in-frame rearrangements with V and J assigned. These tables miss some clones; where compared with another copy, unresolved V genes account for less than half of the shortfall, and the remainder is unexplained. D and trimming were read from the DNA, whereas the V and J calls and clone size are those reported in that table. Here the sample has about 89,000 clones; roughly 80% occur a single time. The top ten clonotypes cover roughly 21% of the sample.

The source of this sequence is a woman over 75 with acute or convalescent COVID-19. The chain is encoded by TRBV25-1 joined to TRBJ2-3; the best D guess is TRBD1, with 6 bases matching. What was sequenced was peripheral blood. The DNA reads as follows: TGTGCCAGCAGTGAGGGGACACATAGCACAGATACGCAGTATTTT. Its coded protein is CASSEGTHSTDTQYF.